This T cell receptor (beta chain) stems from a study of beta chain features in type 1 diabetes. Study observations and caveats: Researchers report that Type 1 diabetes patients had moderately but significantly shorter TCRB CDR3s across all four CD4+ subsets.

This clone has more than one count but fewer than ten. Its antigen is currently unknown. Germline V gives CDR1 SGDLS, CDR2 YYNGEE. V lost 1 base, J lost 6 bases, and 1 base stayed unmatched. The CDR3 has 14 residues. The authors sorted CD4+ naive, central memory, regulatory and stem cell-like memory cells via CD45RO/CCR7/CD25/CD127/CD95/CD27. Purity (above 95%) was reached by all sorted populations. Of the isolated RNA, all was reverse transcribed, and so the sequenced material was expressed TCRB transcripts. The assay was immunoSEQ multiplex PCR, and TCRdb's table has in-frame clones only and misses some. Seen here are about 250,000 clones, 11% observed once, and the top ten hold about 0.018%.

The sequencing input was naive CD4+ T cells from blood. The receptor was isolated from a man in his thirties or forties with type 1 diabetes. The V and J genes are TRBV9 and TRBJ1-4; TRBD1 aligns across 9 bases. The CDR3 nucleotides read TGTGCCAGCAGCGTACGGACAGGGGATGAAAAACTGTTTTTT. Amino acids: CASSVRTGDEKLFF.